Below are 6 T cell receptor beta chains sequenced from a single sample in a study of cytomegalovirus exposure and HLA in healthy donors. Researchers ran the PCR with 60 Vbeta and 13 Jbeta primers. The assay was immunoSEQ multiplex PCR, and TCRdb's table has in-frame clones only and misses some. Here the sample spans 150,000 to 170,000 clones, about four fifths being singletons. Sample: PBMCs. The receptor set was obtained from a man younger than 30 in good health and CMV-seronegative.

The chain employs TRBV7-8 and TRBJ1-5; perhaps TRBD1 as D (5 bases). The germline CDR1 and CDR2 sequences are SGHVS and FQNEAQ. Trimming removed 1 base from V and 2 bases from J, with 18 bases in between. CDR3 length: 18 residues. CDR3: CASSLGQGGYNGNQPQHF. CDR3 bases: TGTGCCAGCAGCTTAGGCCAGGGAGGATATAATGGCAATCAGCCCCAGCATTTT.

The J gene is TRBJ2-1, the V gene TRBV4-3, with 9 bases identical to TRBD1. CDR1 is LGHNA, CDR2 YSLEER, per germline. The CDR3 length is 15 residues. V was pared by 4 bases and J by 4 bases, with 5 bases of the junction left unmatched. Written as DNA, the CDR3 is TGCGCCAGCAGCCTCGACAGGGGGTCTTACAATGAGCAGTTCTTC. Amino acid sequence: CASSLDRGSYNEQFF.

The chain recombines TRBV30 with TRBJ1-1; D uncertain. Trimming pared 0 bases from V and 1 base from J, leaving 15 bases between. CDR3 length equals 16 residues. Germline V gene lookup returns CDR1 GTSNPN and CDR2 SVGIG (reference sequence). CDR3 nucleotides: TGTGCCTGGAGTGTATTCCCCCCGGCGGCGAACACTGAAGCTTTCTTT. This translates into CAWSVFPPAANTEAFF.

This chain joins TRBV23-1 and TRBJ1-1, with D possibly TRBD1 on 5 matching bases. TRBV23-1 is an ORF, with its function uncertain. V lost 2 bases and J lost 2, with 12 bases in between. This CDR3 contains 15 residues. The CDR3: CASSQQQGLNTEAFF. As DNA, the CDR3 is TGCGCCAGCAGTCAACAGCAGGGTTTAAACACTGAAGCTTTCTTT.

This chain joins TRBV5-1 and TRBJ2-3; 7 bases line up with TRBD1. This CDR3 has 13 residues. V shed 2 bases and J 5 bases; nucleotides not matched to a gene: 2. Per the germline V gene, CDR1 is SGHRS and CDR2 is YFSETQ. The CDR3 here is CASSLGGRDTQYF. Written as DNA, the CDR3 is TGCGCCAGCAGCTTAGGGGGCCGAGATACGCAGTATTTT. The entire variable domain, with the rest obtained from reference TRBV5-1 and TRBJ2-3, is as follows: KAGVTQTPRYLIKTRGQQVTLSCSPISGHRSVSWYQQTPGQGLQFLFEYFSETQRNKGNFPGRFSGRQFSNSRSEMNVSTLELGDSALYLCASSLGGRDTQYFGPGTRLTVL.

The chain couples TRBV5-1 to TRBJ1-4; D is possibly TRBD1 (6 bases). V dropped 2 bases and J dropped 5 bases, with 13 bases sitting between them. The CDR3 runs to 15 residues. Germline V gene lookup returns CDR1 SGHRS and CDR2 YFSETQ. CDR3 nucleotide sequence: TGCGCCAGCAGCTTAGGAGGACAGCTGAATGAAAAACTGTTTTTT. As protein: CASSLGGQLNEKLFF.